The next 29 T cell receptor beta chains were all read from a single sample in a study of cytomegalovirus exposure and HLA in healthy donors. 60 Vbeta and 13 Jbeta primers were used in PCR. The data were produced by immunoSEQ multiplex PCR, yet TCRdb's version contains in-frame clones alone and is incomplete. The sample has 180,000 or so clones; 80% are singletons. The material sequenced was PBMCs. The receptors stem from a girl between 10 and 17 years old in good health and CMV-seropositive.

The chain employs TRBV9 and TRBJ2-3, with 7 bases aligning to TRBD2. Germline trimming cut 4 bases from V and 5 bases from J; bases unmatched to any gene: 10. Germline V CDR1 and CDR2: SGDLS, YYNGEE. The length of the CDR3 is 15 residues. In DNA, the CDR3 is TGTGCCAGCAGCCCCCGGGACTATACGAAAGATACGCAGTATTTT. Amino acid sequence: CASSPRDYTKDTQYF.

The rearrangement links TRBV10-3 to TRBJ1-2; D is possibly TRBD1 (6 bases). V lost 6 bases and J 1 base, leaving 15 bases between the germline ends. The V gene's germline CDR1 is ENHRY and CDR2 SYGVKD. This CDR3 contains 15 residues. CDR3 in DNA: TGTGCCATCAGCAGATCAGGGGTGGGTAACTATGGCTACACCTTC. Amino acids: CAISRSGVGNYGYTF.

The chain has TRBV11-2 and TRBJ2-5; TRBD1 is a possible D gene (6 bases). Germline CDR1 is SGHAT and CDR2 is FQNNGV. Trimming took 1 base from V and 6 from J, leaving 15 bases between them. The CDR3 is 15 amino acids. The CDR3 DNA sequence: TGTGCCAGCAGCTTAGGGGGTGGGACAACGAAGACCCAGTACTTC. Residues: CASSLGGGTTKTQYF. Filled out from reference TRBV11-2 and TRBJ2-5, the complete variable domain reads EAGVAQSPRYKIIEKRQSVAFWCNPISGHATLYWYQQILGQGPKLLIQFQNNGVVDDSQLPKDRFSAERLKGVDSTLKIQPAKLEDSAVYLCASSLGGGTTKTQYFGPGTRLLVL.

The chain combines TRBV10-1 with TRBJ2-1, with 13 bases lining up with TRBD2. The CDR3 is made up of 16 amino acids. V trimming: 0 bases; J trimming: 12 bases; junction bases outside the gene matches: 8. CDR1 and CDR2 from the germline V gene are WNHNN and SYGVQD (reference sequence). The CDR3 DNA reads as TGCGCCAGCAGTGAGTCCCGGACTAGCGGGAGAGCTGGGCAGTTCTTC. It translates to CASSESRTSGRAGQFF.

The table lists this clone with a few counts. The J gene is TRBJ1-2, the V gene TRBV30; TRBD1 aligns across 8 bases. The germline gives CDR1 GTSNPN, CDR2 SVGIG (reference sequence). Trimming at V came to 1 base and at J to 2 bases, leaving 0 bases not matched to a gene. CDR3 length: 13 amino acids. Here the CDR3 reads CAWSGQGNYGYTF. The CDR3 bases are TGTGCCTGGAGTGGACAGGGGAACTATGGCTACACCTTC.

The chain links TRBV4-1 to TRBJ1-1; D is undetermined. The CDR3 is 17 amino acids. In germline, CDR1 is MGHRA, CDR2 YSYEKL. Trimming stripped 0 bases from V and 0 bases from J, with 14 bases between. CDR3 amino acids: CASSQESEGFVNTEAFF. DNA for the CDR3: TGCGCCAGCAGCCAAGAATCTGAGGGTTTTGTGAACACTGAAGCTTTCTTT.

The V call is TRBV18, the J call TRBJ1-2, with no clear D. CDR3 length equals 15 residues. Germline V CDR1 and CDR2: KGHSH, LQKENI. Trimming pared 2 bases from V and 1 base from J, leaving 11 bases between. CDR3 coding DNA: TGTGCCAGCTCACCAGTGGCTAGGAATAACTATGGCTACACCTTC. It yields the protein CASSPVARNNYGYTF. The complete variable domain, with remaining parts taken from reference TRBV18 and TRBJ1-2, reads NAGVMQNPRHLVRRRGQEARLRCSPMKGHSHVYWYRQLPEEGLKFMVYLQKENIIDESGMPKERFSAEFPKEGPSILRIQQVVRGDSAAYFCASSPVARNNYGYTFGSGTRLTVV.

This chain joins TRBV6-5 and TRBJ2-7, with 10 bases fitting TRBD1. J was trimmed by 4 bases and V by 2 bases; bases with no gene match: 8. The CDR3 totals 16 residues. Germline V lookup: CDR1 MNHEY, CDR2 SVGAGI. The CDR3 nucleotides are TGTGCCAGCAGTTACACCGGGACAGGGGAGCTTTACGAGCAGTACTTC. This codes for CASSYTGTGELYEQYF.

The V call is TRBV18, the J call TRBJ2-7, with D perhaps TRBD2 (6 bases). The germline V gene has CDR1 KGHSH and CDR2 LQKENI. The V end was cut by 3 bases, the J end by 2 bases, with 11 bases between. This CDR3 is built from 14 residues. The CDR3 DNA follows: TGTGCCAGCTCACCGGGACGCGGGACCTACGAGCAGTACTTC. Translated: CASSPGRGTYEQYF.

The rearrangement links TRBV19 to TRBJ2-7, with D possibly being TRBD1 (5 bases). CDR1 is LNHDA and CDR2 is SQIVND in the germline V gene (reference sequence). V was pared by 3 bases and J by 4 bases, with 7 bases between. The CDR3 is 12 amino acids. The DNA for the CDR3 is TGTGCCAGTAGTATTTCAGGGTACGAGCAGTACTTC. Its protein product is CASSISGYEQYF. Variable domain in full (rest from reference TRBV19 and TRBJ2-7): DGGITQSPKYLFRKEGQNVTLSCEQNLNHDAMYWYRQDPGQGLRLIYYSQIVNDFQKGDIAEGYSVSREKKESFPLTVTSAQKNPTAFYLCASSISGYEQYFGPGTRLTVT.

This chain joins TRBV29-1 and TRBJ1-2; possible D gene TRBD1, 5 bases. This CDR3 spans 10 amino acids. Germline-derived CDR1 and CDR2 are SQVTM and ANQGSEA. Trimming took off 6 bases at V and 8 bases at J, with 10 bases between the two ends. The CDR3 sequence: CSVVQEGYTF. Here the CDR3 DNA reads TGCAGCGTCGTACAGGAAGGCTACACCTTC. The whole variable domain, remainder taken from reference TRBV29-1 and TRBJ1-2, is SAVISQKPSRDICQRGTSLTIQCQVDSQVTMMFWYRQQPGQSLTLIATANQGSEATYESGFVIDKFPISRPNLTFSTLTVSNMSPEDSSIYLCSVVQEGYTFGSGTRLTVV.

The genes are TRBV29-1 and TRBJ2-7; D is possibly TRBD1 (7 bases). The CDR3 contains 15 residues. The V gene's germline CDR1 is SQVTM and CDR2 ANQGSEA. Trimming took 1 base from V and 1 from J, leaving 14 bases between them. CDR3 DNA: TGCAGCGTTGAAGGGCAGGGGGGCCAGTCCTACGAGCAGTACTTC. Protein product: CSVEGQGGQSYEQYF.

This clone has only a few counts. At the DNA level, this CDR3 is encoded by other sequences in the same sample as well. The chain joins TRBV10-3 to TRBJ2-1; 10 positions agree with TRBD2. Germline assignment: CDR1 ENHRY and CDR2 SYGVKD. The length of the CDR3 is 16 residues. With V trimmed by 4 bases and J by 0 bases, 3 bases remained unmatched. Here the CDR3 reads CAISGTSGSSYNEQFF. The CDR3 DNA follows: TGTGCCATCAGTGGGACTAGCGGTAGCTCCTACAATGAGCAGTTCTTC.

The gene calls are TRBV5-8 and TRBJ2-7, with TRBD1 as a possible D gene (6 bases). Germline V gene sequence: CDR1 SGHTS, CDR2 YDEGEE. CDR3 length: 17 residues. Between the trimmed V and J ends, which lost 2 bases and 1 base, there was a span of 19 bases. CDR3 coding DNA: TGTGCCAGCAGCTTAACCAACAGTGGGGGCGCATCCTACGAGCAGTACTTC. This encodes CASSLTNSGGASYEQYF.

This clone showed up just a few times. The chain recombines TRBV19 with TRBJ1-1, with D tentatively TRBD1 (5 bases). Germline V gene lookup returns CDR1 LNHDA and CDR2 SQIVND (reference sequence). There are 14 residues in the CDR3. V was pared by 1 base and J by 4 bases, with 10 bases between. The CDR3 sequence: CASSIVQGITEAFF. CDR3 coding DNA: TGTGCCAGTAGTATAGTGCAGGGCATCACTGAAGCTTTCTTT.

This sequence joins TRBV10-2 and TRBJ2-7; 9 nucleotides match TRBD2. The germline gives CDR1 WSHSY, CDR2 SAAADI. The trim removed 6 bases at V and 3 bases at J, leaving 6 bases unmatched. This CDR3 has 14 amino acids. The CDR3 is CASSPGTSSYEQYF. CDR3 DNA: TGCGCCAGCAGCCCCGGGACTAGCAGCTACGAGCAGTACTTC.

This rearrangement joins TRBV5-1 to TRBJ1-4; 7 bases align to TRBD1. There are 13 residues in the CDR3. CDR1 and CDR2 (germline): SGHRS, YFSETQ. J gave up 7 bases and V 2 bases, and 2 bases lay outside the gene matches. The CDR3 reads CASSFSGGEKLFF. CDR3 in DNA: TGCGCCAGCAGCTTTTCAGGGGGTGAAAAACTGTTTTTT.

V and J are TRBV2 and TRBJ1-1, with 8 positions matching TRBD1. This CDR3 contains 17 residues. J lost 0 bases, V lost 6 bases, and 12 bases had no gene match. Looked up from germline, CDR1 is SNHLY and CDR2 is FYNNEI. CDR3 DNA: TGTGCCAGCAGCCCCCCCGGGACAGGAGTTATGAACACTGAAGCTTTCTTT. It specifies CASSPPGTGVMNTEAFF.

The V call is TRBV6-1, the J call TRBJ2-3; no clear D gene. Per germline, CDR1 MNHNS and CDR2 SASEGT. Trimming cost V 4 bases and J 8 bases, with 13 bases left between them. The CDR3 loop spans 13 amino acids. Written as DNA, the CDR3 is TGTGCCAGCAGTGGGCTGGAGCCGTTTACGCAGTATTTT. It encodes CASSGLEPFTQYF.

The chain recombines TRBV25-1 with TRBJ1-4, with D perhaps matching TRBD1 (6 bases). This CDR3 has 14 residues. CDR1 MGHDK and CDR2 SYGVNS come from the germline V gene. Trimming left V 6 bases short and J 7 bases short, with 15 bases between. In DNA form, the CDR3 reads TGTGCCAGCAGCCCCCGGGGGGCCGGTGAAAAACTGTTTTTT. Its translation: CASSPRGAGEKLFF.

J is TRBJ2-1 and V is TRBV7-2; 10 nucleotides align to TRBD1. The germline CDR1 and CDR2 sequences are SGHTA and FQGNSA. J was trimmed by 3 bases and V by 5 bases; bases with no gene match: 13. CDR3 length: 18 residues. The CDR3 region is CASSPLPRDRGSYNEQFF. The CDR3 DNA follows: TGTGCCAGCAGCCCCTTACCGCGGGACAGGGGAAGCTACAATGAGCAGTTCTTC.

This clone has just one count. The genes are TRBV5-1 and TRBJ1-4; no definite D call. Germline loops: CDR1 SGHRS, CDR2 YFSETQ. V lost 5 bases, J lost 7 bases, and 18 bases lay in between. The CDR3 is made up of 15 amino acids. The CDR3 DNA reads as TGCGCCAGCAGAGCCGGGCGGAGGGAGGCTGAAAAACTGTTTTTT. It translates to CASRAGRREAEKLFF.

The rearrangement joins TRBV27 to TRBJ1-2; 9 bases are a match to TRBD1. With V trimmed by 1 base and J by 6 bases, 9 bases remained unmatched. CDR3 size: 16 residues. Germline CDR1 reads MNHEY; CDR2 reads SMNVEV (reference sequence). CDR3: CASSLLGPQGAHGYTF. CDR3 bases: TGTGCCAGCAGTTTATTGGGCCCACAGGGGGCCCATGGCTACACCTTC.

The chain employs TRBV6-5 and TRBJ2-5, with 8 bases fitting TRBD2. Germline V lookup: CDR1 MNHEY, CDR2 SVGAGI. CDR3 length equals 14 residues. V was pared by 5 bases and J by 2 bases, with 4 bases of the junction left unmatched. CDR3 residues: CASSTSGIQETQYF. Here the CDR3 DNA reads TGTGCCAGCAGTACTAGCGGAATTCAAGAGACCCAGTACTTC.

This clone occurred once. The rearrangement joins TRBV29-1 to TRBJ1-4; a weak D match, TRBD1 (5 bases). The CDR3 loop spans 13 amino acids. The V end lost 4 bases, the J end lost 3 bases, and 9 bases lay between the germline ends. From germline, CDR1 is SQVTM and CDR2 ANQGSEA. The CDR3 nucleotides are TGCAGCGTTGTCCCGACAGCTAATGAAAAACTGTTTTTT. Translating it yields CSVVPTANEKLFF.

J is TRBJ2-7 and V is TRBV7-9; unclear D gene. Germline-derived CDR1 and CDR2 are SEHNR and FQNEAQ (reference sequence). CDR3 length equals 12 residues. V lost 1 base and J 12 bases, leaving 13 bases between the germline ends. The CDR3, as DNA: TGTGCCAGCAGCTTAGACTTTGGTAACCGGTACTTC. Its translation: CASSLDFGNRYF.

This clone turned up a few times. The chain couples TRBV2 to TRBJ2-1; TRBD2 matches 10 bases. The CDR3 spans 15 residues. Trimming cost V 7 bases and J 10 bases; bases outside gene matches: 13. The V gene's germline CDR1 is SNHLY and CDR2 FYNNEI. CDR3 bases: TGTGCCAGCACCCGATCGGACAGCGGGAGGGTAGAGCAGTTCTTC. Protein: CASTRSDSGRVEQFF.

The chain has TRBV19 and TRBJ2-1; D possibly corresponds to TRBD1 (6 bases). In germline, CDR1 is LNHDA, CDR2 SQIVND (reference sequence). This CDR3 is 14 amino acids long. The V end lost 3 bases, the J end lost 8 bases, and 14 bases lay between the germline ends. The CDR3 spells CASSMGQPRHEQFF. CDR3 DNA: TGTGCCAGTAGTATGGGACAACCTCGGCATGAGCAGTTCTTC.

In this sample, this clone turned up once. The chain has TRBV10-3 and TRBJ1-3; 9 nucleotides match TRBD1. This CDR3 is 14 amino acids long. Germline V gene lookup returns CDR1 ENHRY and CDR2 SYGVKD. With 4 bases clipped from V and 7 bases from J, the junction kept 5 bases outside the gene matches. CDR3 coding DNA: TGTGCCATCAGTGTGGACAGGGGCAGGAACACCATATATTTT. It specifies CAISVDRGRNTIYF.